Sequencing of this T cell receptor beta chain was carried out in a study of blood T cell repertoires in COVID-19. Study-level information: Samples came from the United States, Italy and Spain, spanning acute and convalescent COVID-19. The cDNA or gDNA used as material had been derived from T cells, B-cell-depleted T cells, or PBMCs.

There are 19 residues in the CDR3. The V segment lost 0 bases and the J segment 3 bases; nucleotides outside the gene matches: 12. Germline loops: CDR1 MGHRA, CDR2 YSYEKL. As processed by the authors: Amplification of reference gene primers provided the estimated nucleated cell counts. TCRdb's copy holds only in-frame clones and misses some; the assay was immunoSEQ multiplex PCR. The DNA was the basis for D and trimming; V, J and clone size are from that table. Of some 260,000 clones in the sample, 88% are singletons; the top ten hold more than 0.95%. The sample taken for sequencing was peripheral blood. The V and J genes are TRBV4-1 and TRBJ2-3; the match to TRBD2 covers 10 bases. This clonotype was sampled from a woman in her 40s who had recovered from COVID-19. The CDR3 is CASSQEFWTSGGGTDTQYF. The CDR3 nucleotides are TGCGCCAGCAGCCAAGAGTTCTGGACTAGCGGAGGGGGGACAGATACGCAGTATTTT.